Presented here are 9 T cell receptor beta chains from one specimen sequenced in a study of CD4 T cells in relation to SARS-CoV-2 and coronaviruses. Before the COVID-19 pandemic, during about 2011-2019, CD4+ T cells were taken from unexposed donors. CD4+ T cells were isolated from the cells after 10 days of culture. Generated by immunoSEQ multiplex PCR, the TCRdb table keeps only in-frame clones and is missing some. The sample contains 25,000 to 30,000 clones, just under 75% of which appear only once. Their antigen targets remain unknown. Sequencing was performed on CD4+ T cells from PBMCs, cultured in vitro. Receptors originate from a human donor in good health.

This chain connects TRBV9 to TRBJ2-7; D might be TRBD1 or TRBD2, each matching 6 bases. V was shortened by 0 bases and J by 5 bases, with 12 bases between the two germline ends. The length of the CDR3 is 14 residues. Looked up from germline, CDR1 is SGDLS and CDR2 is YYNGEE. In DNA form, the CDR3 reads TGTGCCAGCAGCGTAGAGGGGGGACTCCACGAGCAGTACTTC. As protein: CASSVEGGLHEQYF. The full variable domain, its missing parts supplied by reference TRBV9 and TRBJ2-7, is DSGVTQTPKHLITATGQRVTLRCSPRSGDLSVYWYQQSLDQGLQFLIQYYNGEERAKGNILERFSAQQFPDLHSELNLSSLELGDSALYFCASSVEGGLHEQYFGPGTRLTVT.

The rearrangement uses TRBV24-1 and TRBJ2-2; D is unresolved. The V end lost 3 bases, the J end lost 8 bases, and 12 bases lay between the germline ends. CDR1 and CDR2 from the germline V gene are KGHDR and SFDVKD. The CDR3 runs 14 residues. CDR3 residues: CATSDHRRVGELFF. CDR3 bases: TGTGCCACCAGTGATCATAGAAGGGTTGGGGAGCTGTTTTTT.

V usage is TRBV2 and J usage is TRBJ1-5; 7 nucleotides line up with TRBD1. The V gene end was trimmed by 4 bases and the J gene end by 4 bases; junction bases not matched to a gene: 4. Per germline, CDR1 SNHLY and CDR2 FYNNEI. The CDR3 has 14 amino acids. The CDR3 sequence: CASSAGTANQPQHF. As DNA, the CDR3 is TGTGCCAGCAGTGCCGGGACAGCAAATCAGCCCCAGCATTTT.

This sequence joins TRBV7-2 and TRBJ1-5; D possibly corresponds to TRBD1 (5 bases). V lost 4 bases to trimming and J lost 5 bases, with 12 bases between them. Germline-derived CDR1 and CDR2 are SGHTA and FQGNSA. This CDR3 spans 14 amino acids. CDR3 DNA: TGTGCCAGCAGCTCCGGGGGATCCTATCAGCCCCAGCATTTT. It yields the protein CASSSGGSYQPQHF.

This CDR3 is CATSRGDANYGYTF. The DNA of the CDR3 is TGTGCCACCAGCAGAGGGGACGCCAACTATGGCTACACCTTC. The rearrangement links TRBV15 to TRBJ1-2, with D possibly being TRBD1 (5 bases). The CDR3 covers 14 residues. The ends were cut back, 1 base at V and 2 bases at J, with 8 bases in the middle. Germline V gene data show CDR1 as LNHNV and CDR2 as YYDKDF (reference sequence).

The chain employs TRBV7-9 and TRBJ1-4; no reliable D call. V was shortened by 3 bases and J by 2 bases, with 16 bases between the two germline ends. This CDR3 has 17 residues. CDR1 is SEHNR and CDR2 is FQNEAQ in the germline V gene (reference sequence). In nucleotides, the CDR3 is TGTGCCAGCAGCTTCGTGTCGGGGAGGATTACTAATGAAAAACTGTTTTTT. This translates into CASSFVSGRITNEKLFF.

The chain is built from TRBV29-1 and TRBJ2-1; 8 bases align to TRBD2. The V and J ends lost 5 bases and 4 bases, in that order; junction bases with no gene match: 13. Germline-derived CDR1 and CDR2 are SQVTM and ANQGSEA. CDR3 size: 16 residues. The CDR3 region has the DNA TGCAGCGTTAGTCCCCTTAGCGGGATTCATTACAATGAGCAGTTCTTC. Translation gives CSVSPLSGIHYNEQFF.

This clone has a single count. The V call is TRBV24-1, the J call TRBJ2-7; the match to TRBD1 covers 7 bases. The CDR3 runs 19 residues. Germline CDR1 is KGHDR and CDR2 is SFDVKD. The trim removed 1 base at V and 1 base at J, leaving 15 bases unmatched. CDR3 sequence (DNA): TGTGCCACCAGTGATTTCCCCGGGACAGACCAAAAGGGGTCCTACGAGCAGTACTTC. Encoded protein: CATSDFPGTDQKGSYEQYF.

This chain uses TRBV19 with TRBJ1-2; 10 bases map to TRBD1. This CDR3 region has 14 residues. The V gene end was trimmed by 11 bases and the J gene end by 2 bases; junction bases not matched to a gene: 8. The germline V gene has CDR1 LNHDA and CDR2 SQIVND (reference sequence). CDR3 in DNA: TGTGCCGGCAGGGACAGGGGATTAAACTATGGCTACACCTTC. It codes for CAGRDRGLNYGYTF.